These 24 T cell receptor beta chains share one sample of origin, sequenced in a study of T-cell reconstitution after alpha-beta-depleted transplantation in children. TCRbeta library construction was performed incorporating unique molecular identifiers. Via MiXCR, TCRdb re-called the PCR reads, giving one row per CDR3 protein. This table has 150,000 to 250,000 distinct CDR3 sequences, more than 14% appearing once. The sample in question was PBMCs from the stem cell graft donor, obtained from the stem cell graft. The receptor source for this set is a human donor who donated a stem cell graft to a child with acute lymphoblastic leukemia.

This clonotype was observed many times. V gene TRBV20-1 combines with J gene TRBJ2-3, with 8 positions matching TRBD1. The ends lost 3 bases at V and 1 base at J; junction bases unmatched: 3. CDR1 and CDR2 (germline): DFQATT, SNEGSKA (reference sequence). This CDR3 region has 14 residues. The CDR3 loop reads CSASRGHGTDTQYF. The CDR3 DNA sequence: TGCAGTGCTAGCAGGGGGCACGGCACAGATACGCAGTATTTT.

This clonotype was observed at least ten times. The V gene is TRBV12-3 or TRBV12-4, the J gene TRBJ1-1, with D hard to call. Deletions cut 0 bases from V and 4 bases from J, with 9 bases between. CDR3 length: 14 amino acids. The CDR3 sequence is CASSLAEGITEAFF. CDR3 coding DNA: TGTGCCAGCAGTTTAGCTGAGGGAATCACTGAAGCTTTCTTT.

This clonotype was seen at least ten times. The chain's CDR3 is CASSEGQKTGPYTEAFF. CDR3 coding DNA: TGTGCCAGCAGTGAGGGACAAAAGACAGGGCCTTACACTGAAGCTTTCTTT. The chain links TRBV11-3 to TRBJ1-1; TRBD1 matches at 7 bases. Germline values: CDR1 SGHNT, CDR2 YENEEA. The CDR3 loop spans 17 amino acids. J lost 3 bases, V lost 6 bases, and 16 bases had no gene match.

This clonotype was found many times. V usage is TRBV12-3 or TRBV12-4 and J usage is TRBJ1-3; tentative D call: TRBD1 (5 bases). The ends were cut back, 3 bases at V and 1 base at J, with 13 bases in the middle. This CDR3 has 16 residues. This CDR3 reads CASSFRGGMSGNTIYF. The CDR3 DNA reads TGTGCCAGCAGTTTCCGGGGGGGTATGTCTGGAAACACCATATATTTT.

The V gene is TRBV7-2, the J gene TRBJ2-4, with D unclear. The CDR3 spans 17 residues. V was cut by 0 bases and J by 0 bases, with 12 bases left in between. Germline assignment: CDR1 SGHTA and CDR2 FQGNSA. This CDR3 reads CASSLAGNLLAKNIQYF. CDR3 DNA sequence: TGTGCCAGCAGCTTAGCTGGGAATCTGTTAGCCAAAAACATTCAGTACTTC.

This clonotype appeared many times. The rearrangement uses TRBV12-3 or TRBV12-4 and TRBJ2-1; 8 nucleotides agree with TRBD2. The V and J ends lost 3 bases and 4 bases, in that order; junction bases with no gene match: 8. The CDR3 runs 16 residues. The CDR3 protein is CASSFNGRAVYNEQFF. CDR3 nucleotides: TGTGCCAGCAGTTTCAACGGGAGGGCGGTTTACAATGAGCAGTTCTTC.

In regard to this clonotype: A read error may explain this, as a much larger clone is one base away. The rearrangement links TRBV12-3 or TRBV12-4 to TRBJ2-7; tentative D call: TRBD1 (6 bases). V was pared by 3 bases and J by 3 bases, with 9 bases between. This CDR3 spans 13 amino acids. The CDR3 bases are TGTGCCAGCAGTTTGGGACACCACTACGAGCAGTACTTC. Its protein is CASSLGHHYEQYF.

This clonotype appeared a few times. V and J are TRBV5-1 and TRBJ1-1; unclear D gene. The CDR3 contains 13 residues. The germline V and J ends were trimmed by 0 bases and 8 bases, with 11 bases remaining between them. The germline CDR1 and CDR2 sequences are SGHRS and YFSETQ. DNA for the CDR3: TGCGCCAGCAGCTTGGACTTCGGGTCCGAAGCTTTCTTT. Residues: CASSLDFGSEAFF.

V usage is TRBV5-1 and J usage is TRBJ1-1, with 7 bases lining up with TRBD1. CDR1 is SGHRS, CDR2 YFSETQ, per germline. This CDR3 comprises 12 residues. Trimming removed 3 bases from V and 8 bases from J; junction bases left unmatched: 4. CDR3 region: CASSSLTGEAFF. DNA for the CDR3: TGCGCCAGCAGCTCCTTGACAGGGGAAGCTTTCTTT.

This clonotype was recorded at least ten times. V usage is TRBV29-1 and J usage is TRBJ2-5, with D perhaps matching TRBD2 (6 bases). CDR3 length: 13 residues. V was pared by 2 bases and J by 2 bases, with 9 bases between. Germline V gene sequence: CDR1 SQVTM, CDR2 ANQGSEA. The DNA for the CDR3 is TGCAGCGTTGAAACGGGGGATCAAGAGACCCAGTACTTC. Translation: CSVETGDQETQYF.

This clonotype has ten or more counts. CDR3 region: CSALATSYEQYF. CDR3 DNA sequence: TGCAGTGCTCTCGCGACGTCCTACGAGCAGTACTTC. The chain has TRBV20-1 and TRBJ2-7, with D hard to call. The CDR3 length is 12 residues. Germline CDR1 reads DFQATT; CDR2 reads SNEGSKA (reference sequence). V lost 5 bases and J 1 base, leaving 9 bases between the germline ends.

In its sample, this clonotype was seen many times. The chain carries TRBV20-1 and TRBJ2-3; TRBD2 agrees at 7 bases. Germline V gene lookup returns CDR1 DFQATT and CDR2 SNEGSKA (reference sequence). The CDR3 is 14 amino acids. The V segment lost 4 bases and the J segment 2 bases; nucleotides outside the gene matches: 6. The CDR3 spells CSAIRLALTDTQYF. CDR3 coding DNA: TGCAGTGCTATCAGACTAGCCCTCACAGATACGCAGTATTTT.

This clonotype was recorded many times. V usage is TRBV5-1 and J usage is TRBJ2-1; 8 bases are a match to TRBD2. J lost 2 bases, V lost 6 bases, and 4 bases had no gene match. CDR3 length: 14 amino acids. The germline V gene has CDR1 SGHRS and CDR2 YFSETQ. The CDR3 coding sequence is TGCGCCAGCAAACGGGAGGGGACCTACAATGAGCAGTTCTTC. This encodes CASKREGTYNEQFF.

This clonotype was picked up many times. The CDR3 coding sequence is TGTGCCATCAGTGAGGGTACACCCGGCACAGATACGCAGTATTTT. It specifies CAISEGTPGTDTQYF. This rearrangement joins TRBV10-3 to TRBJ2-3; unclear D gene. Germline V gene lookup returns CDR1 ENHRY and CDR2 SYGVKD. There are 15 residues in the CDR3. V was cut by 2 bases and J by 1 base, with 10 bases left in between.

This clonotype was observed at least ten times. The V call is TRBV10-2, the J call TRBJ2-1, with D perhaps given as TRBD1 or TRBD2 (5 bases each). The CDR3 is made up of 15 amino acids. Germline CDR1 is WSHSY and CDR2 is SAAADI. The V end was cut by 2 bases, the J end by 3 bases, with 11 bases between. The CDR3 nucleotides are TGCGCCAGCAGTGAGGCTCTGGGGGTCTACAATGAGCAGTTCTTC. This sequence encodes CASSEALGVYNEQFF.

This clonotype appeared many times. The chain uses TRBV20-1 and TRBJ2-1, with 9 bases fitting TRBD2. CDR1 is DFQATT, CDR2 SNEGSKA, per germline (reference sequence). V lost 0 bases, J lost 9 bases, and 9 bases stayed unmatched. The CDR3 has 15 amino acids. The CDR3 loop reads CSARDSGVSGGEQFF. In nucleotides, the CDR3 is TGCAGTGCTAGAGATTCCGGGGTTAGCGGGGGTGAGCAGTTCTTC.

This chain connects TRBV28 to TRBJ2-7, with D tentatively TRBD1 (6 bases). Germline V lookup: CDR1 MDHEN, CDR2 SYDVKM. This CDR3 has 12 residues. V was clipped by 7 bases and J by 9 bases, with 16 bases between them. The CDR3 sequence is CASTTGTPMQYF. DNA of the CDR3: TGTGCCAGCACTACGGGGACACCGATGCAGTACTTC.

Many counts were recorded for this clonotype. V gene TRBV5-1 combines with J gene TRBJ1-1; D not certain. The germline CDR1 and CDR2 sequences are SGHRS and YFSETQ. V was trimmed by 6 bases and J by 1 base, leaving 10 bases between them. The CDR3 totals 13 residues. The CDR3 is CASNHDGNTEAFF. The CDR3 DNA sequence: TGCGCCAGCAATCACGACGGGAACACTGAAGCTTTCTTT.

The chain couples TRBV3-1 to TRBJ1-4; D is ambiguous. Germline V gene lookup returns CDR1 LGHDT and CDR2 YNNKEL (reference sequence). The V gene lost 3 bases and the J gene lost 13 bases, with 12 bases spanning the gap. This CDR3 has 12 residues. CDR3 amino acids: CASSHGRERLFF. The CDR3 DNA follows: TGTGCCAGCAGCCATGGACGCGAGAGACTGTTTTTT.

This clonotype was counted many times. The chain joins TRBV5-1 to TRBJ2-5; D possibly corresponds to TRBD1 (6 bases). The V end was cut by 5 bases, the J end by 1 base, with 12 bases between. The CDR3 extends over 14 amino acids. CDR1 is SGHRS, CDR2 YFSETQ, per germline. The CDR3 coding sequence is TGCGCCAGCAGGTGGGGACACCTCCAAGAGACCCAGTACTTC. This encodes CASRWGHLQETQYF.

The sample holds many counts of this clonotype. This chain links TRBV5-6 with TRBJ1-4; the match to TRBD1 covers 9 bases. Looked up from germline, CDR1 is SGHDT and CDR2 is YYEEEE. CDR3 length: 13 residues. Trimming removed 6 bases from V and 8 bases from J; junction bases left unmatched: 5. In DNA, the CDR3 is TGTGCCAGCATTCGGACAGGGGAGGAAAAACTGTTTTTT. Residues: CASIRTGEEKLFF.

At least ten counts were recorded for this clonotype. The rearrangement uses TRBV20-1 and TRBJ2-5; a possible D gene is TRBD2 (6 bases). The germline V and J ends were trimmed by 1 base and 5 bases, with 8 bases remaining between them. The CDR3 is 12 amino acids. CDR1 is DFQATT, CDR2 SNEGSKA, per germline (reference sequence). CDR3 region: CSARAGGETQYF. DNA of the CDR3: TGCAGTGCTAGAGCTGGGGGGGAGACCCAGTACTTC.

This clonotype has at least ten counts. The CDR3: CASSLLRGGTGELFF. The CDR3 DNA sequence: TGTGCCAGCAGTTTACTACGGGGCGGCACCGGGGAGCTGTTTTTT. The V gene is TRBV12-3 or TRBV12-4, the J gene TRBJ2-2, with D perhaps TRBD1 or TRBD2 (5 bases each). Trimming cost V 2 bases and J 4 bases, with 11 bases left between them. The CDR3 spans 15 residues.

This clonotype showed up many times. This chain links TRBV29-1 with TRBJ2-7; the match to TRBD1 covers 10 bases. The germline CDR1 and CDR2 sequences are SQVTM and ANQGSEA. The CDR3 sequence is 16 residues long. V trimming: 0 bases; J trimming: 3 bases; junction bases outside the gene matches: 8. CDR3 amino acids: CSVEDPGTGEIYEQYF. The CDR3 region has the DNA TGCAGCGTTGAAGACCCGGGGACAGGGGAAATCTACGAGCAGTACTTC.